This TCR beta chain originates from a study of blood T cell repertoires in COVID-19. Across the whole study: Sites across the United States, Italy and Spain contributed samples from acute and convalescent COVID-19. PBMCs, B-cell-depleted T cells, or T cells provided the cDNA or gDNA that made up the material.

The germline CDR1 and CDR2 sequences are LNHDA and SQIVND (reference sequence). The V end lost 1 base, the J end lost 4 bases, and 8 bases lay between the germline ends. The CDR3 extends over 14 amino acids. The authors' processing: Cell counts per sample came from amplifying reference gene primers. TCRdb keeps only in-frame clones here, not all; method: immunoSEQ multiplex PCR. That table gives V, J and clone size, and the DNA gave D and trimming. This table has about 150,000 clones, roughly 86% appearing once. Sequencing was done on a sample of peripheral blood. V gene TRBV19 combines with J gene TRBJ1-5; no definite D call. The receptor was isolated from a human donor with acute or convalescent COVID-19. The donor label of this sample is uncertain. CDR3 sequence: CASSIVPQNQPQHF. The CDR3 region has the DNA TGTGCCAGTAGTATAGTGCCCCAGAATCAGCCCCAGCATTTT.